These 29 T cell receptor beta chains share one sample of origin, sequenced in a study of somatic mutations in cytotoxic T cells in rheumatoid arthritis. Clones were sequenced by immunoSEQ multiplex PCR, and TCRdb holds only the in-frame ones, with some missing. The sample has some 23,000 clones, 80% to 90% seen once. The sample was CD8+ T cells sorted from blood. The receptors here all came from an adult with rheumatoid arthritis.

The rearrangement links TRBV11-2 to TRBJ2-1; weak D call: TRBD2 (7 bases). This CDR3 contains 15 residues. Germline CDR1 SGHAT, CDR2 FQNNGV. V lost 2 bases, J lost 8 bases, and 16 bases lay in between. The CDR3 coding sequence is TGTGCCAGCAGCTTAACAAGGGGGGGGCGCGATGAGCAGTTCTTC. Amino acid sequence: CASSLTRGGRDEQFF. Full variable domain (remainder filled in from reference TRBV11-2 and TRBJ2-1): EAGVAQSPRYKIIEKRQSVAFWCNPISGHATLYWYQQILGQGPKLLIQFQNNGVVDDSQLPKDRFSAERLKGVDSTLKIQPAKLEDSAVYLCASSLTRGGRDEQFFGPGTRLTVL.

CDR3 residues: CASSLEQGSSEAFF. In DNA form, the CDR3 reads TGCGCCAGCAGCTTGGAACAGGGATCATCCGAAGCTTTCTTT. The J gene is TRBJ1-1, the V gene TRBV5-1; D may be TRBD1 (6 bases). Per germline, CDR1 SGHRS and CDR2 YFSETQ. Trimming cost V 0 bases and J 8 bases, with 14 bases left between them. This CDR3 contains 14 residues.

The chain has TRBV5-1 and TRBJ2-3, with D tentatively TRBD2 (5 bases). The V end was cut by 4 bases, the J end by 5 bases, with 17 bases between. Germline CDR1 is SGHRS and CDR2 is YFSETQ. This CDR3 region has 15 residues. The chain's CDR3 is CASSPGASQLDTQYF. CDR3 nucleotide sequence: TGCGCCAGCAGCCCGGGTGCTAGCCAGCTAGATACGCAGTATTTT. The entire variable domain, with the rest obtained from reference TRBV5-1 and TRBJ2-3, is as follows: KAGVTQTPRYLIKTRGQQVTLSCSPISGHRSVSWYQQTPGQGLQFLFEYFSETQRNKGNFPGRFSGRQFSNSRSEMNVSTLELGDSALYLCASSPGASQLDTQYFGPGTRLTVL.

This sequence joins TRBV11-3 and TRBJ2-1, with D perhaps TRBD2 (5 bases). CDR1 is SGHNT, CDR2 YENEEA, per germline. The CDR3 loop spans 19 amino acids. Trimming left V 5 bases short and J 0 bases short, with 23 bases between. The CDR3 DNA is TGTGCCAGCAGCCATTTACGGGATTCCTCCCCCTCCTCCTACAATGAGCAGTTCTTC. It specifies CASSHLRDSSPSSYNEQFF. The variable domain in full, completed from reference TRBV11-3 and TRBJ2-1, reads EAGVVQSPRYKIIEKKQPVAFWCNPISGHNTLYWYLQNLGQGPELLIRYENEEAVDDSQLPKDRFSAERLKGVDSTLKIQPAELGDSAVYLCASSHLRDSSPSSYNEQFFGPGTRLTVL.

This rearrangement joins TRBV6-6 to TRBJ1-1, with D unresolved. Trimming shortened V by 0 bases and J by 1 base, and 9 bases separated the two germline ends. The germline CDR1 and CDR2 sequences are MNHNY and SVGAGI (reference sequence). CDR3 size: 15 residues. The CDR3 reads CASSYSMQENTEAFF. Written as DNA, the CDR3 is TGTGCCAGCAGTTACTCGATGCAGGAGAACACTGAAGCTTTCTTT.

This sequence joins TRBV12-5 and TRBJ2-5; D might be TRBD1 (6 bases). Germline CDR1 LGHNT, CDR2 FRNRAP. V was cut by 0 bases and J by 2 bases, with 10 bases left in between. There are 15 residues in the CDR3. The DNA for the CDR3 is TGTGCTAGTGGTTTGGTTGGTACAGGGCAAGAGACCCAGTACTTC. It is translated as CASGLVGTGQETQYF.

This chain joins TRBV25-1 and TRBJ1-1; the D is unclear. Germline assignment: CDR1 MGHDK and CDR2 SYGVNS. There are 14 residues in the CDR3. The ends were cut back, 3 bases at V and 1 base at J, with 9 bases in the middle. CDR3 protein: CASSDKVGNTEAFF. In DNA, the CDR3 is TGTGCCAGCAGTGACAAGGTGGGGAACACTGAAGCTTTCTTT.

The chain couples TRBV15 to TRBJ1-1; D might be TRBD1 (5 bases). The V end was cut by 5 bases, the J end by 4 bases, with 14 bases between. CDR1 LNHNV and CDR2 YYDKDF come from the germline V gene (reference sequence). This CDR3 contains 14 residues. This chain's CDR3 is CATSLTARVTEAFF. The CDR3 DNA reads TGTGCCACCAGCCTAACTGCCAGGGTCACTGAAGCTTTCTTT.

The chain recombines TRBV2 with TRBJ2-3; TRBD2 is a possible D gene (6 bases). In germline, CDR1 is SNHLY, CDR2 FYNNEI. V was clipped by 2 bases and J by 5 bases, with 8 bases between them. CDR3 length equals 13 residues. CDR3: CASSEIGRDTQYF. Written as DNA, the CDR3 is TGTGCCAGCAGTGAAATCGGGAGAGATACGCAGTATTTT.

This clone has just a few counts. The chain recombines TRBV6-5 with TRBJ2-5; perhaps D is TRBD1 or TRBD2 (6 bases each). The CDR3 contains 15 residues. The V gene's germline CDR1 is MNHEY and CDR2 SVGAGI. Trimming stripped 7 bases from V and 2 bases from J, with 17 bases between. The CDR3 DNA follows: TGTGCCAGCAAAAACCGGGGGCAGGGGCAAGAGACCCAGTACTTC. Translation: CASKNRGQGQETQYF.

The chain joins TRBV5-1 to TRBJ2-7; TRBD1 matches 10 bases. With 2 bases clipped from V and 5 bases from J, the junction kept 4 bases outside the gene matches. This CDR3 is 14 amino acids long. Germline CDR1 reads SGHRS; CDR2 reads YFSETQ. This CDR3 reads CASSFGDRGNEQYF. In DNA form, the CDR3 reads TGCGCCAGCAGCTTTGGGGACAGGGGCAACGAGCAGTACTTC.

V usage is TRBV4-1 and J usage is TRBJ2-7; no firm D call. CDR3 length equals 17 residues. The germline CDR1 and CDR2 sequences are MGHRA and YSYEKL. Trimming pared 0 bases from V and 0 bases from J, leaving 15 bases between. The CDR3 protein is CASSQEGWAASSYEQYF. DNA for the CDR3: TGCGCCAGCAGCCAAGAGGGTTGGGCCGCGAGCTCCTACGAGCAGTACTTC.

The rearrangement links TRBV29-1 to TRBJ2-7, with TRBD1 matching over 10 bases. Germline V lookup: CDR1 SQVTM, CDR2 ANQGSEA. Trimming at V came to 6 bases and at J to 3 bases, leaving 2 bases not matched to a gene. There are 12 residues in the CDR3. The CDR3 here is CSVGTGVYEQYF. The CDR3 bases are TGCAGCGTCGGGACAGGGGTCTACGAGCAGTACTTC.

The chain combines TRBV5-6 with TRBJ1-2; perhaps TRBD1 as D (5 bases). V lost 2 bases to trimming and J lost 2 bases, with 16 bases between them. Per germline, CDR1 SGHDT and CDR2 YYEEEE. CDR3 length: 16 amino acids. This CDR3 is CASSLPNPGANYGYTF. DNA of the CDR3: TGTGCCAGCAGCTTACCTAACCCTGGGGCAAACTATGGCTACACCTTC.

The CDR3 is CASSRDPGQSFSNQPQHF. In DNA, the CDR3 is TGTGCCAGCAGCCGGGATCCGGGACAGAGCTTTAGCAATCAGCCCCAGCATTTT. The rearrangement uses TRBV4-2 and TRBJ1-5; 7 bases map to TRBD1. The CDR3 covers 18 residues. Germline CDR1 and CDR2: LGHNA and YNFKEQ. V gave up 4 bases and J gave up 0 bases; unmatched junction bases: 12.

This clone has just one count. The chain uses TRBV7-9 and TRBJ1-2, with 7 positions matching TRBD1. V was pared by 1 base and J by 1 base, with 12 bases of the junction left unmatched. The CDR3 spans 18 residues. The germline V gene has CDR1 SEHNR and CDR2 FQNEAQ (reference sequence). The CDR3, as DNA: TGTGCCAGCAGCTTAGACGCCTGGGACAGCGGAGTTAACTATGGCTACACCTTC. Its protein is CASSLDAWDSGVNYGYTF.

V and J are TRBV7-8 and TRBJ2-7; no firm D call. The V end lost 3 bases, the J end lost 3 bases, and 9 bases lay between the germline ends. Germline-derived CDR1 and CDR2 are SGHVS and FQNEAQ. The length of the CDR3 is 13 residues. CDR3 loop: CASSLSLNYEQYF. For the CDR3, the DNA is TGTGCCAGCAGCTTGTCGTTAAACTACGAGCAGTACTTC.

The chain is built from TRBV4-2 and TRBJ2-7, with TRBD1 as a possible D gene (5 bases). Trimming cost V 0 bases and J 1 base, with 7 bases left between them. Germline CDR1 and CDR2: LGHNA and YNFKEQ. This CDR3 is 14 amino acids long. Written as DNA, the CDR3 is TGTGCCAGCAGCCAAGATAAGGGGTCCTACGAGCAGTACTTC. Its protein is CASSQDKGSYEQYF.

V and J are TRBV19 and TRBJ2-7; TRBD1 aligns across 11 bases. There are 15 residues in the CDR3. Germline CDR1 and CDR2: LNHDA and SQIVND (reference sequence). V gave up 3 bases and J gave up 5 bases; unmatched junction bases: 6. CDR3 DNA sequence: TGTGCCAGTAGTATCCATGGGACAGGGGGGGACGAGCAGTACTTC. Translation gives CASSIHGTGGDEQYF.

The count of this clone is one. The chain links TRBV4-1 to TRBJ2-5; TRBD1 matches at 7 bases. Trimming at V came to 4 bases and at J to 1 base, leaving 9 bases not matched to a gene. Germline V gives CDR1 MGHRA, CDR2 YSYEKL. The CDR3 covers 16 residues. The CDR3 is CASSPTGAGGQETQYF. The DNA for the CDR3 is TGCGCCAGCAGCCCCACTGGGGCAGGGGGCCAAGAGACCCAGTACTTC.

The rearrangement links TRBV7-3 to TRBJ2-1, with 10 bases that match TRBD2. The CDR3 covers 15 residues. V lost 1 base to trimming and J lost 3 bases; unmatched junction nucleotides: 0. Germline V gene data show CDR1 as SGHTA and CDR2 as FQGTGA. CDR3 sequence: CASSLIAGGYNEQFF. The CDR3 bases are TGTGCCAGCAGCTTAATAGCGGGGGGCTACAATGAGCAGTTCTTC.

CDR3 nucleotides: TGTGCCAGCGGTGCCAGGGGAGACTCCTATAATTCACCCCTCCACTTT. It encodes CASGARGDSYNSPLHF. V is TRBV6-1 and J is TRBJ1-6, with D tentatively TRBD1 (6 bases). This CDR3 contains 16 residues. V gave up 8 bases and J gave up 0 bases, with 14 bases separating them. Germline assignment: CDR1 MNHNS and CDR2 SASEGT.

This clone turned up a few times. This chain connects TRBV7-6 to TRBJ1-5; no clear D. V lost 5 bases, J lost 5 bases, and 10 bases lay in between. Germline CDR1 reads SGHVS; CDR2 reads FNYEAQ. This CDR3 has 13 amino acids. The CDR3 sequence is CASSGLGDQPQHF. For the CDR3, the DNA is TGTGCCAGCAGCGGGCTCGGGGATCAGCCCCAGCATTTT.

The chain's CDR3 is CSVLSSERSGANVLTF. The DNA for the CDR3 is TGCAGCGTTCTATCCTCCGAGCGCTCTGGGGCCAACGTCCTGACTTTC. The chain employs TRBV29-1 and TRBJ2-6; D remains ambiguous. Germline V gene data show CDR1 as SQVTM and CDR2 as ANQGSEA. The CDR3 has 16 amino acids. V shed 5 bases and J shed 0 bases, with 14 bases lying between them.

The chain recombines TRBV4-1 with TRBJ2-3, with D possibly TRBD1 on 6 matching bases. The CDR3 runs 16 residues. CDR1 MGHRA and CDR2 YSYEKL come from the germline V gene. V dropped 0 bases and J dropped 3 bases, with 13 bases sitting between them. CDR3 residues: CASSQEWGQETDTQYF. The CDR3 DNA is TGCGCCAGCAGCCAAGAATGGGGACAAGAAACAGATACGCAGTATTTT.

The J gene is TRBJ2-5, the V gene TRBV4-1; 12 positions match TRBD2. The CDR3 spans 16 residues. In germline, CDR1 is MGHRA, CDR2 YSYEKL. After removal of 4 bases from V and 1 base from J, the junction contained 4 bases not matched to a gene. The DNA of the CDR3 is TGCGCCAGCAGCCGGACTAGCGGGGATTTCCAAGAGACCCAGTACTTC. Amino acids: CASSRTSGDFQETQYF.

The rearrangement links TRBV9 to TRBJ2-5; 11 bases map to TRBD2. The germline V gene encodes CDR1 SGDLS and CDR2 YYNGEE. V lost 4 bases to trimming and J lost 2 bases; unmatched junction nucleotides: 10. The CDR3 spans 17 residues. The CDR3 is CASSLASGGYGQETQYF. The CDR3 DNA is TGTGCCAGCAGCTTGGCTAGCGGGGGGTACGGTCAAGAGACCCAGTACTTC.

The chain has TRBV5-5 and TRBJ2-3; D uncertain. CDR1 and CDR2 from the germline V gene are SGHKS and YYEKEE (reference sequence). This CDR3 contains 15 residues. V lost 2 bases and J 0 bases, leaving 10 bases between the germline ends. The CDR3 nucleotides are TGTGCCAGCAGCTTTCTTGGTTCTAGCACAGATACGCAGTATTTT. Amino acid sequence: CASSFLGSSTDTQYF.

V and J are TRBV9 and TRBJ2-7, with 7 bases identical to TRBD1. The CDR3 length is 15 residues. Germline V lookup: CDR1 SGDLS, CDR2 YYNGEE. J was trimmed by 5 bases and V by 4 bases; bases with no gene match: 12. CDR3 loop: CASSPHRGEGNEQYF. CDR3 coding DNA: TGTGCCAGCAGCCCCCACAGGGGAGAAGGGAACGAGCAGTACTTC.